These 19 T cell receptor beta chains were sequenced from one sample in a study of low-dose radiotherapy and immunotherapy resistance in tumors. First-strand cDNA used TRAV- and TRBV-specific primers, covering alpha and beta chains. For amplifying TCRs, the PCR ran for approximately 18 cycles with Phusion, which was used together with a constant-region primer and the adapter on the V primers. TCRdb processed the reads anew with MiXCR; each CDR3 protein has one entry. The table shows 10,000 to 15,000 distinct CDR3 sequences, with 60% occurring only once. The receptor set was obtained from a human donor with advanced metastatic prostate, ovarian, gallbladder or colorectal cancer (not recorded which). This table probably holds off-target reads from a library built for another chain.

The sample holds one count of this clonotype. The V call is TRBV7-9, the J call TRBJ2-4, with TRBD1 matching over 8 bases. This CDR3 spans 16 amino acids. Trimming at V came to 4 bases and at J to 1 base, leaving 6 bases not matched to a gene. Germline CDR1 SEHNR, CDR2 FQNEAQ (reference sequence). The CDR3 is CASSSTGALAKNIQYF. CDR3 sequence (DNA): TGTGCCAGCAGCTCGACAGGGGCATTGGCCAAAAACATTCAGTACTTC. The whole variable domain, filled in from reference TRBV7-9 and TRBJ2-4, reads DTGVSQNPRHKITKRGQNVTFRCDPISEHNRLYWYRQTLGQGPEFLTYFQNEAQLEKSRLLSDRFSAERPKGSFSTLEIQRTEQGDSAMYLCASSSTGALAKNIQYFGAGTRLSVL.

This clonotype was seen more than once but under ten times. This rearrangement joins TRBV7-2 to TRBJ2-1; D uncertain. Trimming removed 2 bases from V and 10 bases from J, with 12 bases in between. Per the germline V gene, CDR1 is SGHTA and CDR2 is FQGNSA. CDR3 length: 13 amino acids. DNA for the CDR3: TGTGCCAGCAGCTTAAGGGAATCCTGGGAGCAGTTCTTC. Residues: CASSLRESWEQFF.

The V call is TRBV5-3, the J call TRBJ2-3, with a tentative D call TRBD2 (5 bases). TRBV5-3 is an ORF; its function is uncertain. V lost 8 bases and J 10 bases, leaving 14 bases between the germline ends. CDR3 length: 11 residues. CDR3 DNA: TGTGCCAGCAGCGCGGGTCGGGCGCAGTATTTT. Amino acids: CASSAGRAQYF.

The chain uses TRBV28 and TRBJ1-5; 9 bases fit TRBD1. The V gene end was trimmed by 6 bases and the J gene end by 6 bases; junction bases not matched to a gene: 3. Germline V CDR1 and CDR2: MDHEN, SYDVKM. The CDR3 length is 13 residues. Here the CDR3 reads CASRGQGGQPQHF. For the CDR3, the DNA is TGTGCCAGCAGGGGACAGGGAGGTCAGCCCCAGCATTTT.

The chain recombines TRBV5-1 with TRBJ2-1; 12 bases map to TRBD2. Trimming took 4 bases from V and 7 from J; bases not matched to a gene: 9. The CDR3 runs 16 residues. Germline CDR1 SGHRS, CDR2 YFSETQ. DNA of the CDR3: TGCGCCAGCAGCCCGATAGGACTAGCGGGGAGAAATGAGCAGTTCTTC. Translated, it gives CASSPIGLAGRNEQFF.

The chain has TRBV29-1 and TRBJ2-5; no clear D. CDR1 is SQVTM, CDR2 ANQGSEA, per germline. The CDR3 contains 13 residues. Trimming pared 3 bases from V and 1 base from J, leaving 9 bases between. CDR3 loop: CSVEGGPQETQYF. CDR3 nucleotide sequence: TGCAGCGTTGAGGGTGGGCCCCAAGAGACCCAGTACTTC.

CDR3 in amino acids: CASSLVFSLEGFNSPLHF. In DNA form, the CDR3 reads TGTGCCAGCAGCTTAGTTTTTAGTCTCGAGGGTTTTAATTCACCCCTCCACTTT. This chain connects TRBV7-2 to TRBJ1-6; D ambiguous. This CDR3 spans 18 amino acids. Trimming shortened V by 1 base and J by 6 bases, and 19 bases separated the two germline ends. Germline CDR1 SGHTA, CDR2 FQGNSA.

CDR3 amino acids: CASSQDRRQETGELFF. The CDR3 bases are TGTGCCAGCAGCCAAGATCGGAGACAGGAGACCGGGGAGCTGTTTTTT. The chain uses TRBV4-2 and TRBJ2-2; the D gene is possibly TRBD1 (6 bases). V was cut by 0 bases and J by 5 bases, with 13 bases left in between. The germline V gene encodes CDR1 LGHNA and CDR2 YNFKEQ. There are 16 residues in the CDR3.

The chain employs TRBV29-1 and TRBJ1-3; D is unresolved. The CDR3 spans 14 residues. Between the trimmed V and J ends, which lost 3 bases and 0 bases, there was a span of 9 bases. From germline, CDR1 is SQVTM and CDR2 ANQGSEA. Written as DNA, the CDR3 is TGCAGCGTTGAGGAAGGGTACTCTGGAAACACCATATATTTT. This codes for CSVEEGYSGNTIYF.

The CDR3 loop reads CASSEGPSGELFF. The DNA of the CDR3 is TGTGCCAGCAGTGAGGGCCCCAGCGGGGAGCTGTTTTTT. This chain joins TRBV12-3 or TRBV12-4 and TRBJ2-2; possible D gene TRBD2, 5 bases. The CDR3 sequence is 13 residues long. V lost 5 bases, J lost 7 bases, and 11 bases lay in between.

The chain is built from TRBV12-3 or TRBV12-4 and TRBJ1-5; no firm D call. The CDR3 loop spans 13 amino acids. V gave up 4 bases and J gave up 1 base, with 5 bases separating them. In DNA form, the CDR3 reads TGTGCCAGCAGTTATCAGAGCAATCAGCCCCAGCATTTT. It yields the protein CASSYQSNQPQHF.

This chain joins TRBV6-1 and TRBJ1-5; D ambiguous. Germline CDR1 reads MNHNS; CDR2 reads SASEGT. Trimming took off 5 bases at V and 7 bases at J, with 18 bases between the two ends. The CDR3 totals 15 residues. The CDR3 reads CASSRGPPSPQPQHF. CDR3 coding DNA: TGTGCCAGCAGTCGCGGGCCCCCATCTCCCCAGCCCCAGCATTTT.

This clonotype has just one count. The rearrangement uses TRBV12-3 or TRBV12-4 and TRBJ2-5; unclear D gene. This CDR3 contains 13 residues. V shed 7 bases and J shed 3 bases, with 12 bases lying between them. The CDR3 nucleotides are TGTGCCAGCAATCTTTGGGCGGAAGAGACCCAGTACTTC. It encodes CASNLWAEETQYF.

This sequence joins TRBV28 and TRBJ1-2; D may be TRBD1 (6 bases). V lost 5 bases and J lost 8, with 15 bases in between. The CDR3 sequence is 13 residues long. Germline CDR1 reads MDHEN; CDR2 reads SYDVKM. The CDR3 DNA follows: TGTGCCAGCAGTCAACAGGGAGTAGGCGGCTACACCTTC. It yields the protein CASSQQGVGGYTF.

This clonotype occurred a few times. V is TRBV28 and J is TRBJ1-4, with D perhaps TRBD1 (6 bases). V was cut by 2 bases and J by 2 bases, with 21 bases left in between. The CDR3 loop spans 19 amino acids. Germline CDR1 reads MDHEN; CDR2 reads SYDVKM. Here the CDR3 reads CASSLAGALGRSTNEKLFF. The CDR3 DNA reads as TGTGCCAGCAGTTTAGCAGGGGCGCTGGGTAGATCGACTAATGAAAAACTGTTTTTT.

The rearrangement uses TRBV4-3 and TRBJ2-1; 7 bases map to TRBD1. The CDR3 is 15 residues long. CDR1 and CDR2 (germline): LGHNA, YSLEER. With 4 bases clipped from V and 0 bases from J, the junction kept 3 bases outside the gene matches. CDR3 amino acids: CASSLGQSSYNEQFF. For the CDR3, the DNA is TGCGCCAGCAGCCTGGGACAGAGCTCCTACAATGAGCAGTTCTTC.

This clonotype showed up just a few times. The chain combines TRBV7-6 with TRBJ2-7; 10 bases fit TRBD1. The CDR3 runs to 16 residues. CDR1 is SGHVS, CDR2 FNYEAQ, per germline. The trim removed 1 base at V and 6 bases at J, leaving 9 bases unmatched. CDR3 residues: CASSLGFGTGVGEQYF. DNA of the CDR3: TGTGCCAGCAGCTTAGGCTTCGGGACAGGGGTGGGCGAGCAGTACTTC. Based on the CDR3 plus reference TRBV7-6 and TRBJ2-7, the full variable domain is GAGVSQSPRYKVTKRGQDVALRCDPISGHVSLYWYRQALGQGPEFLTYFNYEAQQDKSGLPNDRFSAERPEGSISTLTIQRTEQRDSAMYRCASSLGFGTGVGEQYFGPGTRLTVT.

CDR3 bases: TGTGCCAGCAGCGAGGGTAGGAATGAGCAGTTCTTC. The encoded protein is CASSEGRNEQFF. V is TRBV11-2 and J is TRBJ2-1; D might be TRBD2 (5 bases). The CDR3 is made up of 12 amino acids. V gave up 5 bases and J gave up 7 bases, with 9 bases separating them. Germline lookup yields CDR1 SGHAT and CDR2 FQNNGV.

This clonotype was counted between two and nine times. The chain links TRBV12-3 or TRBV12-4 to TRBJ1-5; D not resolved. The CDR3 spans 12 residues. Trimming pared 3 bases from V and 7 bases from J, leaving 7 bases between. Here the CDR3 reads CASSLGKQPQHF. DNA for the CDR3: TGTGCCAGCAGTTTGGGAAAACAGCCCCAGCATTTT.